This T cell receptor (beta chain) was identified in a study of cytomegalovirus exposure and HLA in healthy donors. The validation cohort, a group of around 120 subjects, included the donors and was separate from the approximately 700-subject first cohort. Some clones are missing from TCRdb's copy, which holds only in-frame ones; the method was immunoSEQ multiplex PCR. The repertoire holds 150,000 to 200,000 clones, approximately 80% seen once, with roughly 7% in the top ten. Germline V gene data show CDR1 as SGHTS and CDR2 as YDEGEE. The CDR3 has 15 residues. Trimming left V 0 bases short and J 3 bases short, with 11 bases between.

V is TRBV5-8 and J is TRBJ2-3, with D unresolved. The receptor's source is a man aged 18 to 30 in good health and CMV-seropositive. Sample: PBMCs. The CDR3 DNA is TGTGCCAGCAGCTTGGGACACTCAACGACAGATACGCAGTATTTT. Translated: CASSLGHSTTDTQYF.